This T cell receptor (beta chain) emerged from a study of cytomegalovirus exposure and HLA in healthy donors. Study-level results: Earlier results showed most TCR beta V segments being productive about 87% or about 30% of the time.

The germline V and J ends were trimmed by 5 bases and 1 base, with 8 bases remaining between them. Germline assignment: CDR1 MNHNS and CDR2 SASEGT. This CDR3 is 13 amino acids long. The PCR had 60 Vbeta and 13 Jbeta primers. TCRdb's table, derived via immunoSEQ multiplex PCR, lists solely in-frame clones and lacks some. The sample includes about 120,000 clones, over 70% of them seen just once. About this clone itself: Its antigen remains unidentified.

This sequence was found in a female donor in good health and CMV-seropositive. This chain uses TRBV6-1 with TRBJ1-2; possible D gene TRBD1, 6 bases. The specimen sequenced was PBMCs. Here the CDR3 reads CASSTGSNYGYTF. CDR3 DNA sequence: TGTGCCAGCAGTACAGGGAGTAACTATGGCTACACCTTC.